This TCR beta chain was obtained from a study of blood T cell repertoires in COVID-19. The overall study: Samples taken during acute and convalescent COVID-19 were collected in the United States, Italy and Spain.

As originally analysed: Reference gene primer amplification yielded estimated nucleated cell counts. Sequencing was performed with immunoSEQ multiplex PCR; in TCRdb, only in-frame clones are kept and a portion is missing. The DNA was the basis for D and trimming; V, J and clone size are from that table. The sample shows around 250,000 clones, approximately 85% of them seen only once. Per germline, CDR1 KGHSH and CDR2 LQKENI. V lost 0 bases and J lost 1, with 12 bases in between. The CDR3 is made up of 16 amino acids. Across 24 US areas, participants ranged in age from 18 to 89 years. Recovered status in Cohort 3 required two negative PCRs, clearance, or symptom resolution.

This receptor was identified in a woman in her fifties or sixties who had recovered from COVID-19. The V gene is TRBV18, the J gene TRBJ1-1; a weak D match, TRBD1 (5 bases). Sequenced sample: PBMCs or T cells enriched from blood (not recorded which). CDR3 residues: CASSPPNPGENTEAFF. DNA for the CDR3: TGTGCCAGCTCACCACCTAATCCGGGGGAGAACACTGAAGCTTTCTTT.